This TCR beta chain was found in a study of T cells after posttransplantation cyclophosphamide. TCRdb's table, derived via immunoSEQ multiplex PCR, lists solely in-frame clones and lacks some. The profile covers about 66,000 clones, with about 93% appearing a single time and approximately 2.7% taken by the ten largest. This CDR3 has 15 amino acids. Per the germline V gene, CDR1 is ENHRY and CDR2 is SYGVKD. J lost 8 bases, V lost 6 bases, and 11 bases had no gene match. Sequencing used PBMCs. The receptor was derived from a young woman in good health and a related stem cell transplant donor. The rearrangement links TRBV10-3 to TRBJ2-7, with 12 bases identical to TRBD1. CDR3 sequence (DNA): TGTGCCATCAGACCATCCGGGACAGGGGGCTTCAAGCAGTACTTC. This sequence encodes CAIRPSGTGGFKQYF.